The 27 T cell receptor beta chains presented below share a single source sample, sequenced in a study of T cell changes during pregnancy in multiple sclerosis. The method was immunoSEQ multiplex PCR; TCRdb's version includes in-frame clones alone and lacks a portion of them. Altogether over 80,000 clones are present, 90% being singletons, with the ten largest covering about 0.75%. Sequenced material: peripheral blood, taken in the second trimester of pregnancy. These receptors all stem from a female donor in good health, enrolled as a control in a pregnancy study.

The J gene is TRBJ2-5, the V gene TRBV30, with D perhaps matching TRBD2 (6 bases). This CDR3 has 14 residues. V was trimmed by 6 bases and J by 2 bases, leaving 16 bases between them. The germline CDR1 and CDR2 sequences are GTSNPN and SVGIG (reference sequence). In nucleotides, the CDR3 is TGTGCCTGCCCTGCGGGGAGTCTTCAAGAGACCCAGTACTTC. Encoded protein: CACPAGSLQETQYF.

This chain links TRBV5-1 with TRBJ1-1, with 8 bases aligning to TRBD1. The CDR3 spans 15 residues. Looked up from germline, CDR1 is SGHRS and CDR2 is YFSETQ. Trimming at V came to 3 bases and at J to 0 bases, leaving 4 bases not matched to a gene. The CDR3 DNA is TGCGCCAGCAGCTACCAGGGGGCTTTGAACACTGAAGCTTTCTTT. Its protein is CASSYQGALNTEAFF.

This chain uses TRBV11-3 with TRBJ2-6, with 8 positions matching TRBD1. The CDR3 contains 16 residues. V shed 5 bases, J shed 2 bases, and the junction held 5 bases outside the gene matches. The V gene's germline CDR1 is SGHNT and CDR2 YENEEA. This CDR3 reads CASSPRQGTGANVLTF. The DNA for the CDR3 is TGTGCCAGCAGCCCCCGACAGGGGACTGGGGCCAACGTCCTGACTTTC.

This chain uses TRBV6-4 with TRBJ1-2; 9 bases fit TRBD1. With V trimmed by 8 bases and J by 8 bases, 12 bases remained unmatched. The V gene's germline CDR1 is MRHNA and CDR2 SNTAGT. The length of the CDR3 is 14 residues. This CDR3 is CASGKDRGRGGYTF. DNA for the CDR3: TGTGCCAGCGGGAAGGACAGGGGACGAGGAGGCTACACCTTC.

The table lists this clone with a count of one. The J gene is TRBJ1-1, the V gene TRBV19, with D perhaps matching TRBD1 (6 bases). The V and J ends lost 6 bases and 1 base respectively, with 12 bases between them. In germline, CDR1 is LNHDA, CDR2 SQIVND (reference sequence). CDR3 length: 14 residues. The CDR3 loop is CASSQRGGNTEAFF. DNA of the CDR3: TGTGCCAGTAGCCAGAGGGGGGGGAACACTGAAGCTTTCTTT.

The V call is TRBV6-1, the J call TRBJ1-2, with D maybe TRBD1 (6 bases). The germline CDR1 and CDR2 sequences are MNHNS and SASEGT. The V and J ends lost 6 bases and 8 bases respectively, with 13 bases between them. This CDR3 contains 12 residues. The CDR3 coding sequence is TGTGCCAGCAGGCCACAGGGAAGAGGCTACACCTTC. The encoded protein is CASRPQGRGYTF.

The rearrangement links TRBV11-2 to TRBJ2-7, with 9 bases identical to TRBD1. The CDR3 covers 15 residues. CDR1 and CDR2 from the germline V gene are SGHAT and FQNNGV. V lost 1 base to trimming and J lost 7 bases; unmatched junction nucleotides: 8. The CDR3 nucleotides are TGTGCCAGCAGCTTAGGATCCTCCGGGACAGGGGAGCAGTACTTC. It is translated as CASSLGSSGTGEQYF.

The V call is TRBV6-5, the J call TRBJ2-5; tentatively, D is TRBD1 (5 bases). From germline, CDR1 is MNHEY and CDR2 SVGAGI. Trimming pared 2 bases from V and 7 bases from J, leaving 11 bases between. This CDR3 is 13 amino acids long. As DNA, the CDR3 is TGTGCCAGCAGTTACGAGGTGCAGGGGACCCAGTACTTC. Translated, it gives CASSYEVQGTQYF.

The chain uses TRBV4-1 and TRBJ2-7; 9 nucleotides align to TRBD1. V lost 4 bases, J lost 7 bases, and 8 bases stayed unmatched. The CDR3 totals 14 residues. Looked up from germline, CDR1 is MGHRA and CDR2 is YSYEKL. In DNA, the CDR3 is TGCGCCAGCAGCCTAACCGGGACAGGGCAAGAGCAGTACTTC. It specifies CASSLTGTGQEQYF.

This chain links TRBV14 with TRBJ2-1; 11 positions match TRBD2. CDR3 length: 16 amino acids. V was clipped by 1 base and J by 4 bases; unmatched bases: 3. Germline CDR1 is SGHDN and CDR2 is FVKESK. The DNA for the CDR3 is TGTGCCAGCAGCCAAGGACTAGCGGGGCGGTACAATGAGCAGTTCTTC. Amino acids: CASSQGLAGRYNEQFF. Looking up the rest from reference TRBV14 and TRBJ2-1 gives the full variable domain: EAGVTQFPSHSVIEKGQTVTLRCDPISGHDNLYWYRRVMGKEIKFLLHFVKESKQDESGMPNNRFLAERTGGTYSTLKVQPAELEDSGVYFCASSQGLAGRYNEQFFGPGTRLTVL.

The genes are TRBV29-1 and TRBJ2-1, with 16 bases that match TRBD2. The CDR3 totals 16 residues. Germline CDR1 reads SQVTM; CDR2 reads ANQGSEA. Trimming at V came to 4 bases and at J to 8 bases, leaving 8 bases not matched to a gene. The CDR3 nucleotides read TGCAGCGTTGCGGGGACTAGCGGGGGGGCGTGGGATGAGCAGTTCTTC. It specifies CSVAGTSGGAWDEQFF.

This rearrangement joins TRBV10-3 to TRBJ2-1; 16 bases match TRBD2. This CDR3 has 17 amino acids. With V trimmed by 3 bases and J by 8 bases, 7 bases remained unmatched. Germline values: CDR1 ENHRY, CDR2 SYGVKD. The CDR3 sequence: CAISDPGLAGGDDEQFF. In DNA form, the CDR3 reads TGTGCCATCAGTGATCCGGGACTAGCGGGGGGGGACGATGAGCAGTTCTTC.

CDR3 residues: CASSVVPGWNTEAFF. The CDR3 coding sequence is TGTGCCAGCAGCGTAGTCCCAGGGTGGAACACTGAAGCTTTCTTT. This chain joins TRBV9 and TRBJ1-1, with D perhaps matching TRBD1 (5 bases). The CDR3 length is 15 residues. The germline CDR1 and CDR2 sequences are SGDLS and YYNGEE. Between the trimmed V and J ends, which lost 0 bases and 1 base, there was a span of 10 bases.

This sequence joins TRBV5-4 and TRBJ2-2; 13 nucleotides align to TRBD2. V lost 4 bases, J lost 0 bases, and 6 bases stayed unmatched. Germline V CDR1 and CDR2: SGHNT, YYREEE (reference sequence). The CDR3 has 18 amino acids. CDR3 nucleotides: TGTGCCAGCAGCCCGCCGGGACTAGCGGGAACGAACACCGGGGAGCTGTTTTTT. Translated: CASSPPGLAGTNTGELFF.

This clone came up once. This chain connects TRBV27 to TRBJ2-1, with 12 bases fitting TRBD2. J lost 6 bases, V lost 6 bases, and 12 bases had no gene match. The CDR3 is made up of 17 amino acids. CDR1 is MNHEY and CDR2 is SMNVEV in the germline V gene (reference sequence). Here the CDR3 DNA reads TGTGCCAGCAGCCGGACTAGCGGGGCTCCTTGGGGCAATGAGCAGTTCTTC. As protein: CASSRTSGAPWGNEQFF.

This sequence joins TRBV5-8 and TRBJ2-1; the D gene is possibly TRBD1 (6 bases). Germline CDR1 SGHTS, CDR2 YDEGEE. The CDR3 is 16 residues long. Trimming cost V 4 bases and J 2 bases, with 16 bases left between them. The CDR3 nucleotides read TGTGCCAGCAGCCTCGGTGGCAGGGGCCCCTACAATGAGCAGTTCTTC. Residues: CASSLGGRGPYNEQFF.

The chain is built from TRBV11-2 and TRBJ1-1, with D unresolved. The CDR3 contains 14 residues. V was pared by 0 bases and J by 4 bases, with 9 bases between. The germline CDR1 and CDR2 sequences are SGHAT and FQNNGV. The CDR3 nucleotides are TGTGCCAGCAGCTTAGAGTATAGTTTCACTGAAGCTTTCTTT. Translation gives CASSLEYSFTEAFF.

The chain uses TRBV4-3 and TRBJ1-1; D gene ambiguous. The length of the CDR3 is 14 residues. Deletions cut 0 bases from V and 8 bases from J, with 13 bases between. The V gene's germline CDR1 is LGHNA and CDR2 YSLEER. Here the CDR3 DNA reads TGCGCCAGCAGCCAAGATTGGTCCTCCCGGGAAGCTTTCTTT. It yields the protein CASSQDWSSREAFF.

The chain combines TRBV7-9 with TRBJ1-2, with TRBD1 matching 11 bases. Trimming cost V 4 bases and J 5 bases; bases outside gene matches: 6. The CDR3 extends over 15 amino acids. CDR1 is SEHNR, CDR2 FQNEAQ, per germline (reference sequence). The DNA for the CDR3 is TGTGCCAGCAGCTCCCCCGGGACAGGGGGATATGGCTACACCTTC. Translating gives CASSSPGTGGYGYTF.

The chain couples TRBV6-5 to TRBJ1-3; D is undetermined. Per germline, CDR1 MNHEY and CDR2 SVGAGI. The CDR3 has 15 residues. The V end was cut by 8 bases, the J end by 0 bases, with 14 bases between. In DNA form, the CDR3 reads TGTGCCAGCTCGAGAGGGCTGTTCTCTGGAAACACCATATATTTT. It translates to CASSRGLFSGNTIYF.

CDR3 nucleotide sequence: TGTGCCAGTATGAGCCAAAGCTCTGGAAACACCATATATTTT. Translation: CASMSQSSGNTIYF. The V call is TRBV19, the J call TRBJ1-3, with D unresolved. This CDR3 is built from 14 residues. Germline lookup yields CDR1 LNHDA and CDR2 SQIVND (reference sequence). V was cut by 7 bases and J by 0 bases, with 10 bases left in between. The whole variable domain, filled in from reference TRBV19 and TRBJ1-3, reads DGGITQSPKYLFRKEGQNVTLSCEQNLNHDAMYWYRQDPGQGLRLIYYSQIVNDFQKGDIAEGYSVSREKKESFPLTVTSAQKNPTAFYLCASMSQSSGNTIYFGEGSWLTVV.

The chain has TRBV5-1 and TRBJ2-3; tentative D call: TRBD2 (6 bases). The CDR3 consists of 14 residues. Germline V gives CDR1 SGHRS, CDR2 YFSETQ. Between the trimmed V and J ends, which lost 4 bases and 4 bases, there was a span of 13 bases. The CDR3 nucleotides are TGCGCCAGCAGCCAGGGTGGGGAGGCAGATACGCAGTATTTT. Amino acid sequence: CASSQGGEADTQYF. The full variable domain, its missing parts supplied by reference TRBV5-1 and TRBJ2-3, is KAGVTQTPRYLIKTRGQQVTLSCSPISGHRSVSWYQQTPGQGLQFLFEYFSETQRNKGNFPGRFSGRQFSNSRSEMNVSTLELGDSALYLCASSQGGEADTQYFGPGTRLTVL.

The DNA for the CDR3 is TGTGCCAGCAGCTTTCGAGACCGGTTAGGGGGTACCTGGGCTTTCTTT. This sequence encodes CASSFRDRLGGTWAFF. J is TRBJ1-1 and V is TRBV5-5, with D possibly matching TRBD1 (6 bases). The CDR3 length is 16 residues. The germline gives CDR1 SGHKS, CDR2 YYEKEE (reference sequence). Trimming left V 2 bases short and J 11 bases short, with 25 bases between.

Written as DNA, the CDR3 is TGTGCCACCAGCAGGCCGAGGGGGGGAACAGATACGCAGTATTTT. It is translated as CATSRPRGGTDTQYF. This chain uses TRBV15 with TRBJ2-3; D may be TRBD2 (7 bases). Germline V gene sequence: CDR1 LNHNV, CDR2 YYDKDF (reference sequence). V gave up 3 bases and J gave up 3 bases, with 13 bases separating them. The CDR3 has 15 amino acids.

J is TRBJ2-1 and V is TRBV11-3, with D perhaps matching TRBD2 (6 bases). Germline-derived CDR1 and CDR2 are SGHNT and YENEEA. CDR3 length: 15 residues. V shed 5 bases and J shed 9 bases, with 20 bases lying between them. This CDR3 reads CASSNGRLLSGEQFF. The DNA of the CDR3 is TGTGCCAGCAGCAACGGGAGACTACTTTCGGGTGAGCAGTTCTTC. Full variable domain (missing parts from reference TRBV11-3 and TRBJ2-1): EAGVVQSPRYKIIEKKQPVAFWCNPISGHNTLYWYLQNLGQGPELLIRYENEEAVDDSQLPKDRFSAERLKGVDSTLKIQPAELGDSAVYLCASSNGRLLSGEQFFGPGTRLTVL.

CDR3 sequence reads: CASSIAPSRGLNEQFF. CDR3 coding DNA: TGTGCCAGTAGTATAGCGCCTAGCAGAGGGCTCAATGAGCAGTTCTTC. The rearrangement links TRBV19 to TRBJ2-1; possibly TRBD2 for D (5 bases). The CDR3 is 16 amino acids. The V and J ends lost 1 base and 6 bases respectively, with 16 bases between them. CDR1 and CDR2 (germline): LNHDA, SQIVND (reference sequence).

The chain carries TRBV11-1 and TRBJ2-7, with D perhaps matching TRBD1 (6 bases). Per the germline V gene, CDR1 is SGHAT and CDR2 is FQDESV (reference sequence). The CDR3 is 16 residues long. Trimming left V 0 bases short and J 0 bases short, with 12 bases between. DNA for the CDR3: TGTGCCAGCAGCTTAGCGGGGAGACAGGTCTCCTACGAGCAGTACTTC. Translation: CASSLAGRQVSYEQYF.